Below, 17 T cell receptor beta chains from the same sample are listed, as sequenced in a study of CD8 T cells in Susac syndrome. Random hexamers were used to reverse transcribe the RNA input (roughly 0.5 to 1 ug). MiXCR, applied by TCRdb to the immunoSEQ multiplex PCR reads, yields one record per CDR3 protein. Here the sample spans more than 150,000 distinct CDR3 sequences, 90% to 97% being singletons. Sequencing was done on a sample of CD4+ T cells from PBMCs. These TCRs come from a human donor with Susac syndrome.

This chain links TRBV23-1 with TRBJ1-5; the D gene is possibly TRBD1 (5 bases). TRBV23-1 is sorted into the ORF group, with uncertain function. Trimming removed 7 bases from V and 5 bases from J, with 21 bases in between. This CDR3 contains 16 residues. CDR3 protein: CASNGGGIQADQPQHF. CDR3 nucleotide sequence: TGCGCCAGCAATGGGGGGGGGATTCAGGCCGATCAGCCCCAGCATTTT.

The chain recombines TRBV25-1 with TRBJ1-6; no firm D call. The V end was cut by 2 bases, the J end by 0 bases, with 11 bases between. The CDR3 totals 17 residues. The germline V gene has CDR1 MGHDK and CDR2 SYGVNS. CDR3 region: CASSEIPGSSYNSPLHF. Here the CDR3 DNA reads TGTGCCAGCAGTGAAATACCGGGGAGCTCCTATAATTCACCCCTCCACTTT.

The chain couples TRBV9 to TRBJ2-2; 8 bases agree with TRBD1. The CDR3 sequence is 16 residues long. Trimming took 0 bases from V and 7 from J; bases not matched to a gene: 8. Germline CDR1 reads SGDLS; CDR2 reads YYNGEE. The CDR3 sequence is CASSVDPGGIGGELFF. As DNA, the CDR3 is TGTGCCAGCAGCGTAGATCCAGGGGGCATTGGCGGGGAGCTGTTTTTT. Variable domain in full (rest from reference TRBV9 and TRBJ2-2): DSGVTQTPKHLITATGQRVTLRCSPRSGDLSVYWYQQSLDQGLQFLIQYYNGEERAKGNILERFSAQQFPDLHSELNLSSLELGDSALYFCASSVDPGGIGGELFFGEGSRLTVL.

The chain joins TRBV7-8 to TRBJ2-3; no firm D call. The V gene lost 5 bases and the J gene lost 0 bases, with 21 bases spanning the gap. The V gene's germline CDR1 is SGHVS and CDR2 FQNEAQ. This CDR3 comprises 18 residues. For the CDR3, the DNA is TGTGCCAGCAGCCCCCCCCGGGCCGGCTTCGGCAGCACAGATACGCAGTATTTT. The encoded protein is CASSPPRAGFGSTDTQYF.

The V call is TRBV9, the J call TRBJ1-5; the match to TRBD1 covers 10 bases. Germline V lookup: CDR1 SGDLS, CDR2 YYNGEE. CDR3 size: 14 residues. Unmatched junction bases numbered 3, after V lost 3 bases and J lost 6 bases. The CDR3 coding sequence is TGTGCCAGCAGCGAGACAGGGGGCGGTCAGCCCCAGCATTTT. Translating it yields CASSETGGGQPQHF.

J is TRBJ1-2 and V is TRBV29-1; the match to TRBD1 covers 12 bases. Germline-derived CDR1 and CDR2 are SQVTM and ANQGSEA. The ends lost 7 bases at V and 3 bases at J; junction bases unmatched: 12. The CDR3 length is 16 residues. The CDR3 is CSAQGTGGFRDYGYTF. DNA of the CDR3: TGCAGCGCACAGGGGACAGGGGGCTTTCGGGACTATGGCTACACCTTC.

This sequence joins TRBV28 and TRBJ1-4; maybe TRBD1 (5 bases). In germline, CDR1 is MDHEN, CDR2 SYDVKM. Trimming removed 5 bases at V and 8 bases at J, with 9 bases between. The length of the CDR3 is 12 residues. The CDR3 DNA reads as TGTGCCAGCAGTACCCCAGGGGAAAAACTGTTTTTT. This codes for CASSTPGEKLFF.

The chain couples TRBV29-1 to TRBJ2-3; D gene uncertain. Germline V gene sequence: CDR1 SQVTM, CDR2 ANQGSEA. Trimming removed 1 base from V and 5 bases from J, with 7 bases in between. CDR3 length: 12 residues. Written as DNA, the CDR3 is TGCAGCGTTGAAGCGGATTTAGATACGCAGTATTTT. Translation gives CSVEADLDTQYF.

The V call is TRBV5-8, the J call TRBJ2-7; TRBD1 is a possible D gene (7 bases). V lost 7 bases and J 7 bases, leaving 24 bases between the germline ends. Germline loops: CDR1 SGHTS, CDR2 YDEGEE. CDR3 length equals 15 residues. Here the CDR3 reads CASRRRGQGVFEQYV. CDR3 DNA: TGTGCCAGCCGCCGACGGGGGCAGGGGGTTTTTGAGCAGTACGTC.

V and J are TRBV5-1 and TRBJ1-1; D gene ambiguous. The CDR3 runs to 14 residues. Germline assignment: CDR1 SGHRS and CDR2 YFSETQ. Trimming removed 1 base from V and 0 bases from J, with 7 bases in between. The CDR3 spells CASSLSTLNTEAFF. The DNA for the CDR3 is TGCGCCAGCAGCTTGAGCACCTTGAACACTGAAGCTTTCTTT.

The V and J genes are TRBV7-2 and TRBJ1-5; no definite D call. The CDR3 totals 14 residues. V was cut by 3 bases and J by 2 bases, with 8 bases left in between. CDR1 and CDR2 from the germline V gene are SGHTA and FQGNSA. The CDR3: CASSLGKGNQPQHF. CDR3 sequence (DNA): TGTGCCAGCAGCTTGGGAAAAGGCAATCAGCCCCAGCATTTT. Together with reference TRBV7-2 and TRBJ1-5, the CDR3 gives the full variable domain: GAGVSQSPSNKVTEKGKDVELRCDPISGHTALYWYRQSLGQGLEFLIYFQGNSAPDKSGLPSDRFSAERTGGSVSTLTIQRTQQEDSAVYLCASSLGKGNQPQHFGDGTRLSIL.

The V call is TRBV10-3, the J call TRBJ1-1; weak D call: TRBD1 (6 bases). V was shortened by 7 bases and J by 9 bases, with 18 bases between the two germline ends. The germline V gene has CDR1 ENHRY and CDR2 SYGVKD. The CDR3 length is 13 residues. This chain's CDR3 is CAITPVLQGKAFF. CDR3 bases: TGTGCCATCACCCCCGTACTACAGGGAAAAGCTTTCTTT.

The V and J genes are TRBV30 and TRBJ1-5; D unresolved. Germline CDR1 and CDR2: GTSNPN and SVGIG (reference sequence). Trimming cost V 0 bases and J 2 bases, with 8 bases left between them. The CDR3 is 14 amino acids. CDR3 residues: CAWSVPSGNQPQHF. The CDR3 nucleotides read TGTGCCTGGAGTGTGCCGAGTGGCAATCAGCCCCAGCATTTT.

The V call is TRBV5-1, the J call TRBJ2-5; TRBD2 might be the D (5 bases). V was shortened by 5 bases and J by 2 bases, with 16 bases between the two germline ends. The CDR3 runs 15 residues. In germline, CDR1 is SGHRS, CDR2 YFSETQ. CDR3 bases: TGCGCCAGCAGGCGGTCGTGGACGGGGCAAGAGACCCAGTACTTC. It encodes CASRRSWTGQETQYF.

Here the CDR3 reads CASSFMTYEQYF. The CDR3 DNA reads as TGTGCCAGCAGTTTTATGACCTACGAGCAGTACTTC. This chain uses TRBV28 with TRBJ2-7, with unresolved D. The CDR3 is 12 amino acids. Trimming removed 3 bases from V and 2 bases from J, with 5 bases in between. Germline V gene data show CDR1 as MDHEN and CDR2 as SYDVKM.

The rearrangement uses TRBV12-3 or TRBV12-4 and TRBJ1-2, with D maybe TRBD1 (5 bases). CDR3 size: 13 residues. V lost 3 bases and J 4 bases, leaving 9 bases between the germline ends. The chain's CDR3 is CASSLLGTYGYTF. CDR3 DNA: TGTGCCAGCAGTTTGTTAGGGACCTATGGCTACACCTTC.

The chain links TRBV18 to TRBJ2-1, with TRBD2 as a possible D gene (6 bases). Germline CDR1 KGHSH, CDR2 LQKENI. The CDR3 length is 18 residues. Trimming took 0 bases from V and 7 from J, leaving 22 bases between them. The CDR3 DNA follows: TGTGCCAGCTCACCACCTACCGGGGGTGGGGTTACACGGAATGAGCAGTTCTTC. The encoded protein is CASSPPTGGGVTRNEQFF.